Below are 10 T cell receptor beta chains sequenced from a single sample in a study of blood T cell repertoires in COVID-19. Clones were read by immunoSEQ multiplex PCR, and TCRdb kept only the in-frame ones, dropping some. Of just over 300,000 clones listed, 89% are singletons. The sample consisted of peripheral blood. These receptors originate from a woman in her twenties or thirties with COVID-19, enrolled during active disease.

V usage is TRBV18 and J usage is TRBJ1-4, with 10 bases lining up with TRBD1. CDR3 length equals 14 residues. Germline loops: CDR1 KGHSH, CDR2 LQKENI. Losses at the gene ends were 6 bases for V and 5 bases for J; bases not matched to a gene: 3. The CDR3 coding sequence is TGTGCCAGCTCTCAGGGACAGGGGAATGAAAAACTGTTTTTT. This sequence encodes CASSQGQGNEKLFF.

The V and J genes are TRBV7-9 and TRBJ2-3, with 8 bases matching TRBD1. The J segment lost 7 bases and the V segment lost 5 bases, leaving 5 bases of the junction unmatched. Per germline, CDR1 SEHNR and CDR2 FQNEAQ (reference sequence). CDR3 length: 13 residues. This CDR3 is CASSVDRDNTQYF. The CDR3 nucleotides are TGTGCCAGCAGCGTGGACAGGGACAATACGCAGTATTTT.

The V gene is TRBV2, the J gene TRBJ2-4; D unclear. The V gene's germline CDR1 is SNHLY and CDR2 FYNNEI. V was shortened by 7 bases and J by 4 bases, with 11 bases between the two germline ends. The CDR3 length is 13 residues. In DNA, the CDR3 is TGTGCCAGCAAGATCACAAATAAAAACATTCAGTACTTC. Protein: CASKITNKNIQYF.

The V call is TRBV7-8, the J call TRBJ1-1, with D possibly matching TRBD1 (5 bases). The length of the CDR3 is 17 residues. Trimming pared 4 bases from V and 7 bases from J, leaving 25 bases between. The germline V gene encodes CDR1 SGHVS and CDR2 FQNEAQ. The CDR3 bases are TGTGCCAGCAGCTACAGTCAGCGGGTCAGGGAGTTCAGTGAAGCTTTCTTT. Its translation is CASSYSQRVREFSEAFF.

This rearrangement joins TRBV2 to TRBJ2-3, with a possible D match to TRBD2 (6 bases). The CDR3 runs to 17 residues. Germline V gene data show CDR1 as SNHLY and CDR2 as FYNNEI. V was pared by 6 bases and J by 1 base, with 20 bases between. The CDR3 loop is CASRRWALREGTDTQYF. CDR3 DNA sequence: TGTGCCAGCAGGAGGTGGGCTTTGAGGGAGGGCACAGATACGCAGTATTTT. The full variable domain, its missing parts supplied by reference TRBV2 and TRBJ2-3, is EPEVTQTPSHQVTQMGQEVILRCVPISNHLYFYWYRQILGQKVEFLVSFYNNEISEKSEIFDDQFSVERPDGSNFTLKIRSTKLEDSAMYFCASRRWALREGTDTQYFGPGTRLTVL.

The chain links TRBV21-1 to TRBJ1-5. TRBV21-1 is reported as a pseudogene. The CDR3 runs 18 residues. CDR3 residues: CASPKLTCGGQCNQPQHF. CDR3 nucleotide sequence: TGTGCCAGCCCCAAGTTGACGTGCGGGGGGCAATGCAATCAGCCCCAGCATTTT.

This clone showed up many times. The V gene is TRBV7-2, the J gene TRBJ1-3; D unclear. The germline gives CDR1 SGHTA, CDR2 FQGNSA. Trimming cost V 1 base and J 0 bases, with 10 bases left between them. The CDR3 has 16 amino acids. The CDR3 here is CASSLVGGSSGNTIYF. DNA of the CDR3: TGTGCCAGCAGCTTAGTTGGCGGATCCTCTGGAAACACCATATATTTT.

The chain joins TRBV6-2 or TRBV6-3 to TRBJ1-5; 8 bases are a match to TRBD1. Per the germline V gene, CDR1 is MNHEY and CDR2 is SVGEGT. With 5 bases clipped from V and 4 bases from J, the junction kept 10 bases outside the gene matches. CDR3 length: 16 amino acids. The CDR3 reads CASSQQVGQGNQPQHF. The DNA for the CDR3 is TGTGCCAGCAGTCAACAAGTTGGACAGGGTAATCAGCCCCAGCATTTT.

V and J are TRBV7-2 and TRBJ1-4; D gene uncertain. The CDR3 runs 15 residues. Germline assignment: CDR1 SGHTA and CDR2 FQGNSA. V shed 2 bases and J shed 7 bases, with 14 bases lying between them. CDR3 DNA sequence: TGTGCCAGCAGCTTACACTCCTCCCGGAGTGAAAAACTGTTTTTT. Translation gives CASSLHSSRSEKLFF.

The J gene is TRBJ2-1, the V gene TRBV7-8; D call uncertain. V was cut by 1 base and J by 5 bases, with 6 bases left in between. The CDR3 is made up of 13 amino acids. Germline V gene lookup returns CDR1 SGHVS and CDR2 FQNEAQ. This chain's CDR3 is CASSLETDNEQFF. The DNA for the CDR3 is TGTGCCAGCAGCTTAGAAACGGACAATGAGCAGTTCTTC.